This is a list of T cell receptor beta chains from one sample in a study of shared clonotypes between healthy human individuals. This table comes from immunoSEQ multiplex PCR, and its TCRdb copy is limited to in-frame clones, with some not included. The sample lists 1.5 million to 2.5 million clones, 85% to 95% occurring once. The sample consisted of naive CD8+ T cells sorted from blood. These receptors came from a young man in good health. Both conserved end residues are part of each CDR3. The D gene is left open where the match is weak. The size of a clone is reported for some rows only, either as once, few or many, or as a class for expanded clones.

TRBJ1-2,TRBV5-6,NA,NA,TGTGCCAGCAGCTTGGCCGGGGAGGATCCGAGCTACACCTTC,CASSLAGEDPSYTF
TRBJ2-2,TRBV4-1,once,TRBD2,TGCGCCAGCAGCCATCCCGGGACTAGAATTGACACCGGGGAGCTGTTTTTT,CASSHPGTRIDTGELFF
TRBJ2-7,TRBV5-1,NA,NA,TGCGCCAGCAGTCCACCGGGGTACCCCAGCGAGCAGTACTTC,CASSPPGYPSEQYF
TRBJ1-2,TRBV21-1,NA,NA,TGTGCCAGCAGCAGCGGGAGGGACTTCGACTATTATGGCTACACCTTC,CASSSGRDFDYYGYTF
TRBJ2-7,TRBV16,NA,NA,TGTGCCAGCAGCCACGGGACAACCTACGAGCAGTACTTC,CASSHGTTYEQYF
TRBJ2-7,TRBV29-1,once,NA,TGCAGCGTTGAAGATAGGGGTCTCTACTACGAGCAGTACTTC,CSVEDRGLYYEQYF
TRBJ2-1,TRBV27,NA,NA,TGTGCCAGCAGTTTGGGGGGAGTGGTTGAGCAGTTCTTC,CASSLGGVVEQFF
TRBJ1-5,TRBV9,once,NA,TGTGCCAGCAGCCCAGCCGGCCTCCAGCAGCCCCAGCATTTT,CASSPAGLQQPQHF
TRBJ2-2,TRBV5-1,NA,NA,TGCGCCAGCAGCTTGGCCCGGACAGAGCTCACCGGGGAGCTGTTTTTT,CASSLARTELTGELFF
TRBJ2-7,TRBV11-2,NA,TRBD1,TGTGCCAGCAGCTTTACCGGACAGGCCCTTGCCTACGAGCAGTACTTC,CASSFTGQALAYEQYF
TRBJ2-5,TRBV5-4,NA,NA,TGTGCCAGCAGCTTTTGGGGCGAGAAACAAGAGACCCAGTACTTC,CASSFWGEKQETQYF
TRBJ2-1,TRBV27,NA,NA,TGTGCCAGCAGTCCCGGGACCCAAGAGTTCTTC,CASSPGTQEFF
TRBJ2-7,TRBV27,NA,NA,TGTGCCAGCAGTCCGGGACGGTCCTACGAGCAGTACTTC,CASSPGRSYEQYF
TRBJ1-1,TRBV5-1,NA,NA,TGCGCCAGCAGCGACGAGGTCCGGGTGAACACTGAAGCTTTCTTT,CASSDEVRVNTEAFF
TRBJ1-4,TRBV10-3,NA,NA,TGTGCCATCAGTGAGGCGACGGGAGAGGCAGAAAAACTGTTTTTT,CAISEATGEAEKLFF
TRBJ2-5,TRBV19,NA,NA,TGTGCCAGTAGTATAGAAGCCCTCGAGGAGACCCAGTACTTC,CASSIEALEETQYF
TRBJ2-7,TRBV27,NA,NA,TGTGCCAGCAGTCCTATTGACACGGACGAGCAGTACTTC,CASSPIDTDEQYF
TRBJ2-7,TRBV7-6,NA,NA,TGTGCCAGCAGCTTAACCACAGGTTACGAGCAGTACTTC,CASSLTTGYEQYF
TRBJ2-7,TRBV6-6,once,TRBD1,TGTGCCAGCAGTTACTACGGGACAGGGGCGGGGGAGCAGTACTTC,CASSYYGTGAGEQYF
TRBJ1-2,TRBV30,NA,NA,TGTGCCTGGAGTGTAGAACAGAACTATGGCTACACCTTC,CAWSVEQNYGYTF
TRBJ1-5,TRBV30,NA,NA,TGTGCCTGGAGTGTTGATATGGGGCCCCAGCATTTT,CAWSVDMGPQHF
TRBJ2-6,TRBV5-1,NA,NA,TGCGCCAGCAGCCCGGATGTGTCCGGGTCCAACGTCCTGACTTTC,CASSPDVSGSNVLTF
TRBJ1-1,TRBV2,NA,NA,TGTGCCAGCCGGTCGGGCGGCCTGAACACTGAAGCTTTCTTT,CASRSGGLNTEAFF
TRBJ2-7,TRBV19,NA,NA,TGTGCCAGTAGTATGGGGGGCCAGACCTACGAGCAGTACTTC,CASSMGGQTYEQYF
TRBJ2-7,TRBV9,NA,NA,TGTGCCAGCAGCGTAGCCAGGTTCGGCGAGCAGTACTTC,CASSVARFGEQYF
TRBJ1-6,TRBV28,NA,TRBD1,TGTGCCAGCAGTTTCGGGACAGAAAATTCACCCCTCCACTTT,CASSFGTENSPLHF
TRBJ1-5,TRBV28,NA,NA,TGTGCCAGCAGTCCTAACCAGGGAAGGAGCAATCAGCCCCAGCATTTT,CASSPNQGRSNQPQHF
TRBJ1-1,TRBV19,NA,NA,TGTGCCAGTAGCCCCGACAGCACTGAAGCTTTCTTT,CASSPDSTEAFF
TRBJ2-3,TRBV6-5,NA,NA,TGTGCCAGCAGTTCCCCCCGGGAAACCTCCACAGATACGCAGTATTTT,CASSSPRETSTDTQYF
TRBJ1-4,TRBV19,NA,TRBD1,TGTGCCAGTAGAGAGCAGGACAGGGAGGGGGAAAAACTGTTTTTT,CASREQDREGEKLFF
TRBJ2-3,TRBV13,NA,NA,TGTGCCAGCAGCTCCCCAGGGGCAGATACGCAGTATTTT,CASSSPGADTQYF
TRBJ2-1,TRBV19,once,NA,TGTGCCAGTAGACAAGTTTTAGACATCGACCTCTACAATGAGCAGTTCTTC,CASRQVLDIDLYNEQFF
TRBJ2-3,TRBV13,NA,TRBD2,TGTGCCAGCAGCTTAAAACTAGCGTCAGATACGCAGTATTTT,CASSLKLASDTQYF
TRBJ2-2,TRBV7-9,once,NA,TGTGCCGTCCCCCTTGACACCGGGGAGCTGTTTTTT,CAVPLDTGELFF
TRBJ2-5,TRBV13,NA,NA,TGTGCCAGCAGCCGTCTGATGGAGGAGACCCAGTACTTC,CASSRLMEETQYF
TRBJ2-7,TRBV19,NA,NA,TGTGCCAGCCGGGATCTCACCTACGAAGAGCAGTACTTC,CASRDLTYEEQYF
TRBJ2-5,TRBV2,NA,TRBD2,TGTGCCAGCAGCCGCGGGACTAGCGGAAACCAAGAGACCCAGTACTTC,CASSRGTSGNQETQYF
TRBJ2-3,TRBV21-1,NA,NA,TGTGCCAGCAGCAAAGACCCGGGACGCACAGATACGCAGTATTTT,CASSKDPGRTDTQYF
TRBJ2-7,TRBV19,NA,NA,TGTGCCAGTAGTATAGGGGTCGGTCGGGGGCAGGAGGAGCAGTACTTC,CASSIGVGRGQEEQYF
TRBJ1-5,TRBV30,NA,NA,TGTGCCTGGAGTGTACGAGGGGGGCAGATTTATCAGCCCCAGCATTTT,CAWSVRGGQIYQPQHF
TRBJ1-2,TRBV29-1,NA,NA,TGCAGCGTTGAGGAGGCAGGGATGGGCTATGGCTACACCTTC,CSVEEAGMGYGYTF
TRBJ2-1,TRBV6-5,NA,TRBD2,TGTGCCAGCAGTTACTGGGGTAGCGGGCTTAACAATGAGCAGTTCTTC,CASSYWGSGLNNEQFF
TRBJ2-7,TRBV30,NA,NA,TGTGCCTGGAGAGGGACCAGTGGCCGCGAGCAGTACTTC,CAWRGTSGREQYF
TRBJ2-3,TRBV2,NA,TRBD2,TGTGCCAGCAGTGACCACACAGCGGGGGTCACAGATACGCAGTATTTT,CASSDHTAGVTDTQYF
TRBJ1-1,TRBV11-2,NA,NA,TGTGCCAGCAGCTTAGAAGGGTACGGGGCCCCGGTTCCTGTAGGCACTGAAGCTTTCTTT,CASSLEGYGAPVPVGTEAFF
TRBJ1-2,TRBV5-4,NA,TRBD1,TGTGCCAGCAGGGACGGACAGGGGTTCTGGGATGGCTACACCTTC,CASRDGQGFWDGYTF
TRBJ2-7,TRBV25-1,NA,NA,TGTGCCAGCAGTTCGCTGGGAGCCGCCGAGCAGTACTTC,CASSSLGAAEQYF
TRBJ1-1,TRBV7-9,NA,NA,TGTGCCAGCAGCCCACGAGGGGCTGCCGCTGAAGCTTTCTTT,CASSPRGAAAEAFF
TRBJ2-7,TRBV27,NA,NA,TGTGCCAGCAGTTTGACATCCTCCTACGAGCAGTACTTC,CASSLTSSYEQYF
TRBJ1-1,TRBV6-6,NA,TRBD1,TGTGCCAGCAGCCTGGGACAGTCTGAAGCTTTCTTT,CASSLGQSEAFF
TRBJ2-7,TRBV7-8,NA,NA,TGTGCCAGCAGCTTAACCCGGGGCACTACCTACGAGCAGTACTTC,CASSLTRGTTYEQYF
TRBJ2-3,TRBV7-3,NA,NA,TGTGCCAGCAGCTGGACGTCCACAGATACGCAGTATTTT,CASSWTSTDTQYF
TRBJ1-1,TRBV4-1,NA,NA,TGCGCCAGCAGCCAAGGGGTGGGGCAGGGGAGAGGAGTAGCTTTCTTT,CASSQGVGQGRGVAFF
TRBJ2-7,TRBV13,NA,NA,TGTGCCAGCAGCTTGCCGGGTAAGGCCTACGAGCAGTACTTC,CASSLPGKAYEQYF
TRBJ2-2,TRBV6-1,once,TRBD2,TGTGCCAGCAGTGAATTGCGGGGGGCCCCGACCGGGGAGCTGTTTTTT,CASSELRGAPTGELFF
TRBJ2-1,TRBV7-8,NA,NA,TGTGCCAGCAGCTCCCATCTTGTGGGGGACAATGAGCAGTTCTTC,CASSSHLVGDNEQFF
TRBJ2-7,TRBV2,NA,NA,TGTGCCAGCAGCTCGACTACCCCTTCCTACGAGCAGTACTTC,CASSSTTPSYEQYF
TRBJ2-7,TRBV11-2,NA,NA,TGTGCCAGCAGCGACCCCCGGGTTTACGAGCAGTACTTC,CASSDPRVYEQYF
TRBJ1-2,TRBV11-2,NA,TRBD1,TGTGCCAGCAGCCCCCCCAGGGGGGGAAACTATGGCTACACCTTC,CASSPPRGGNYGYTF
TRBJ1-4,TRBV19,NA,NA,TGTGCCAGTAGTATAAGAGGGGAAAAACTGTTTTTT,CASSIRGEKLFF